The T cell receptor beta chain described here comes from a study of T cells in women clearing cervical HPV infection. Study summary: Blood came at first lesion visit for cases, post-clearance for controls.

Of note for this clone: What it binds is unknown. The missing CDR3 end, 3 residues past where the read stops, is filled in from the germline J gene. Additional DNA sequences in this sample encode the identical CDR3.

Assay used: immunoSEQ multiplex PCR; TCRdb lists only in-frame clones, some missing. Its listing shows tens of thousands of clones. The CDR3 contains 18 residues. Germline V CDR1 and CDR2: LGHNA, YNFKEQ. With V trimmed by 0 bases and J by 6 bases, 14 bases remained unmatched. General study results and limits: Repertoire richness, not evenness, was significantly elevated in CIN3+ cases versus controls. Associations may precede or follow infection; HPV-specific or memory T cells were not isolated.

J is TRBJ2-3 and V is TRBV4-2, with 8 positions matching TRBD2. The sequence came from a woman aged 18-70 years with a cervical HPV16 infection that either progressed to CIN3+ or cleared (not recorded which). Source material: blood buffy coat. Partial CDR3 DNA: TGTGCCAGCAGCCAAGATCCTAGCCTAGCGGGCCTCACGGATACG. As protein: CASSQDPSLAGLTDT. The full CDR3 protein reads CASSQDPSLAGLTDTQYF.